This T cell receptor beta chain was sequenced for a study of T cell responses to AZD1222 COVID-19 vaccine. Study-level findings and limits: Spike-specific TCR breadth and depth rose after two AZD1222 doses.

Notes on this clone: Its antigen is unidentified.

CDR1 is LNHDA and CDR2 is SQIVND in the germline V gene (reference sequence). This CDR3 spans 15 amino acids. Trimming took 7 bases from V and 2 from J; bases not matched to a gene: 8. Some clones are missing from TCRdb's copy, which holds only in-frame ones; the method was immunoSEQ multiplex PCR. The data hold around 140,000 clones, with more than 85% observed a single time. The sequences come from peripheral blood, collected on day 0 of AZD1222 vaccination. The receptor was isolated from an adult in good health. The chain uses TRBV19 and TRBJ1-5; 7 nucleotides align to TRBD1. CDR3 in amino acids: CASMATGMGNQPQHF. DNA of the CDR3: TGTGCCAGTATGGCGACAGGGATGGGCAATCAGCCCCAGCATTTT.